The T cell receptor (beta chain) described here comes from a study of Ad26.COV2.S vaccination and SARS-CoV-2 variants. Repertoires were generated with immunoSEQ multiplex PCR, while TCRdb's copy carries only in-frame clones and drops some. The data contain about 280,000 clones, more than 75% of them singletons. Trimming left V 8 bases short and J 1 base short, with 10 bases between. Germline V gene sequence: CDR1 MNHEY, CDR2 SMNVEV (reference sequence). The CDR3 spans 13 residues. Treatment indicated: some 20 received Ad26.COV2.S at low or high dose, single or two shots; a few received placebo; per-sample allocation not given. The investigators took samples on day 63 after the first vaccine or placebo injection.

The chain is built from TRBV27 and TRBJ2-3; D is uncertain. The sequence derives from a person aged 18-65 years who received the Ad26.COV2.S COVID-19 vaccine or a placebo. Sequenced material: peripheral blood, taken in a trial of Ad26.COV2.S vaccine versus placebo. CDR3 nucleotides: TGTGCCAGCCGTCCGTCTGGCACAGATACGCAGTATTTT. Protein sequence: CASRPSGTDTQYF.